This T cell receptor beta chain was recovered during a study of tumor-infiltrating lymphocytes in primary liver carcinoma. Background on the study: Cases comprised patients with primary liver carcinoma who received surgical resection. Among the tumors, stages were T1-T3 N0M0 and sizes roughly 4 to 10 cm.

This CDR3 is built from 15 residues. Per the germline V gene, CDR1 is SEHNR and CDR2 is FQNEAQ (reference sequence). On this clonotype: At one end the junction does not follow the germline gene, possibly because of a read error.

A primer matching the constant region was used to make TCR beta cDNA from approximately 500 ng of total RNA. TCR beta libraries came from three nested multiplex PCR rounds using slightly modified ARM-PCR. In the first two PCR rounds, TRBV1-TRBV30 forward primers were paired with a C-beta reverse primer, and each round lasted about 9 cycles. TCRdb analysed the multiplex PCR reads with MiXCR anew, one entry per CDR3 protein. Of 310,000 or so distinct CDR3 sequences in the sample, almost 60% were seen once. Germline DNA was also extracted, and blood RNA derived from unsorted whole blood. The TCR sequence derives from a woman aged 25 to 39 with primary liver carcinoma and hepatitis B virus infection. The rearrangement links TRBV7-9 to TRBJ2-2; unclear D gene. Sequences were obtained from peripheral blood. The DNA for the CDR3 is TGTACCAGCAGCCGCGACTCTGTGTCAGCCGGGGAGCTGTTTTTT. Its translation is CTSSRDSVSAGELFF.